These 29 T cell receptor beta chains were sequenced from one sample in a study of beta chain features in type 1 diabetes. The authors reverse transcribed all of the isolated RNA, so sequencing captured expressed TCRB transcripts. Clones were sequenced by immunoSEQ multiplex PCR, and TCRdb holds only the in-frame ones, with some missing. The sample lists 400,000 to 600,000 clones, around 28% occurring once. Sequencing was performed on naive CD4+ T cells from blood. The receptors originated from a man aged 18 to 30 in good health.

This clone has a handful of counts. The V gene is TRBV9, the J gene TRBJ2-1, with D possibly TRBD2 on 5 matching bases. Trimming removed 0 bases from V and 5 bases from J, with 6 bases in between. In germline, CDR1 is SGDLS, CDR2 YYNGEE. The CDR3 totals 13 residues. As DNA, the CDR3 is TGTGCCAGCAGCGTAGAGAGGGACAATGAGCAGTTCTTC. Protein: CASSVERDNEQFF.

This clone showed up just a few times. The chain couples TRBV30 to TRBJ2-2; D might be TRBD1 (6 bases). The CDR3 contains 14 residues. The V end was cut by 3 bases, the J end by 4 bases, with 12 bases between. CDR1 is GTSNPN and CDR2 is SVGIG in the germline V gene (reference sequence). Here the CDR3 DNA reads TGTGCCTGGAGCAGGGGAGAATTCACCGGGGAGCTGTTTTTT. It translates to CAWSRGEFTGELFF.

There are a few counts of this clone. The chain is built from TRBV30 and TRBJ1-3; D perhaps matches TRBD1 (5 bases). CDR3 size: 13 residues. Germline CDR1 GTSNPN, CDR2 SVGIG (reference sequence). Trimming left V 1 base short and J 3 bases short, with 7 bases between. Here the CDR3 reads CAWSEGHGNTIYF. Written as DNA, the CDR3 is TGTGCCTGGAGTGAGGGGCATGGAAACACCATATATTTT.

As DNA, the CDR3 is TGTGCCAGCGCGGAGTACAATGAGCAGTTCTTC. Protein sequence: CASAEYNEQFF. The chain combines TRBV28 with TRBJ2-1, with D unclear. Deletions cut 8 bases from V and 4 bases from J, with 6 bases between. The CDR3 consists of 11 residues. Germline V gene lookup returns CDR1 MDHEN and CDR2 SYDVKM.

This chain connects TRBV7-9 to TRBJ1-1; D gene unclear. V dropped 0 bases and J dropped 1 base, with 6 bases sitting between them. There are 14 residues in the CDR3. Germline loops: CDR1 SEHNR, CDR2 FQNEAQ (reference sequence). The CDR3 DNA sequence: TGTGCCAGCAGCTTAGCGCTGTCGAACACTGAAGCTTTCTTT. Translation: CASSLALSNTEAFF.

This clone was counted a few times. The gene calls are TRBV25-1 and TRBJ2-3, with 8 bases lining up with TRBD2. Unmatched junction bases numbered 8, after V lost 3 bases and J lost 6 bases. Per the germline V gene, CDR1 is MGHDK and CDR2 is SYGVNS. CDR3 size: 15 residues. The CDR3, as DNA: TGTGCCAGCAGTGACCTCAGCGGGAGCGGCGATACGCAGTATTTT. This gives the protein CASSDLSGSGDTQYF.

This rearrangement joins TRBV7-2 to TRBJ2-1, with 14 positions matching TRBD2. V dropped 5 bases and J dropped 8; count of bases not matched to a gene: 8. Germline V CDR1 and CDR2: SGHTA, FQGNSA. The CDR3 has 16 residues. DNA for the CDR3: TGTGCCAGCAGCAAGCGACTAGCGGGAGGGCCCCATGAGCAGTTCTTC. Its protein product is CASSKRLAGGPHEQFF. Full variable domain (outside the CDR3, taken from reference TRBV7-2 and TRBJ2-1): GAGVSQSPSNKVTEKGKDVELRCDPISGHTALYWYRQSLGQGLEFLIYFQGNSAPDKSGLPSDRFSAERTGGSVSTLTIQRTQQEDSAVYLCASSKRLAGGPHEQFFGPGTRLTVL.

J is TRBJ1-1 and V is TRBV5-1; 7 nucleotides match TRBD1. The germline CDR1 and CDR2 sequences are SGHRS and YFSETQ. CDR3 length: 13 residues. Trimming took 2 bases from V and 9 from J; bases not matched to a gene: 7. CDR3 in amino acids: CASSLPTQGQAFF. For the CDR3, the DNA is TGCGCCAGCAGCTTACCAACACAGGGGCAAGCTTTCTTT.

The chain is built from TRBV29-1 and TRBJ1-1, with a tentative D call TRBD1 (5 bases). This CDR3 spans 13 amino acids. The V gene's germline CDR1 is SQVTM and CDR2 ANQGSEA. V was shortened by 6 bases and J by 1 base, with 12 bases between the two germline ends. The CDR3 protein is CSVRQRENTEAFF. The DNA of the CDR3 is TGCAGCGTCCGACAGAGAGAGAACACTGAAGCTTTCTTT.

The rearrangement uses TRBV7-9 and TRBJ2-1; TRBD2 aligns across 11 bases. The CDR3 runs to 15 residues. With V trimmed by 5 bases and J by 7 bases, 7 bases remained unmatched. The germline CDR1 and CDR2 sequences are SEHNR and FQNEAQ (reference sequence). The CDR3 DNA reads TGTGCCAGCAGCCGCTTCAGACTAGCGGGAAATGAGCAGTTCTTC. Translating gives CASSRFRLAGNEQFF.

The chain combines TRBV6-6 with TRBJ2-7; tentative D call: TRBD1 (6 bases). V gave up 4 bases and J gave up 3 bases, with 10 bases separating them. CDR3 size: 13 residues. The germline V gene has CDR1 MNHNY and CDR2 SVGAGI (reference sequence). The CDR3 nucleotides are TGTGCCAGCAGTTCCCCGGACAGCTACGAGCAGTACTTC. Protein product: CASSSPDSYEQYF.

CDR3 sequence: CAWSVPRTGANVLTF. The DNA of the CDR3 is TGTGCCTGGAGTGTACCCCGCACTGGGGCCAACGTCCTGACTTTC. The chain uses TRBV30 and TRBJ2-6, with unresolved D. CDR1 is GTSNPN and CDR2 is SVGIG in the germline V gene (reference sequence). The CDR3 sequence is 15 residues long. Trimming cost V 0 bases and J 2 bases, with 8 bases left between them.

In the case of this clone: The junction departs from the called germline gene at one end, perhaps through a read error. The V gene is TRBV28, the J gene TRBJ2-7, with D hard to call. The CDR3 length is 11 residues. Per the germline V gene, CDR1 is MDHEN and CDR2 is SYDVKM. CDR3 DNA: TGTGCCAGCAGCTTATACTACGAGCAGTACTTC. Translated: CASSLYYEQYF.

For the CDR3, the DNA is TGTGCCAGCAGTCAGACTAGTTTAGTTCTAGGCGAGCAGTACTTC. Its protein is CASSQTSLVLGEQYF. The chain uses TRBV27 and TRBJ2-7, with a possible D match to TRBD2 (6 bases). The CDR3 runs to 15 residues. Trimming removed 5 bases from V and 6 bases from J, with 20 bases in between. Germline CDR1 is MNHEY and CDR2 is SMNVEV (reference sequence).

The V gene is TRBV6-6, the J gene TRBJ1-3; D gene ambiguous. The CDR3 runs to 12 residues. CDR1 and CDR2 from the germline V gene are MNHNY and SVGAGI (reference sequence). The ends were cut back, 5 bases at V and 0 bases at J, with 2 bases in the middle. As DNA, the CDR3 is TGTGCCAGCAGTGCCTCTGGAAACACCATATATTTT. Its protein is CASSASGNTIYF.

This clone came up a few times. The chain combines TRBV29-1 with TRBJ2-1, with 13 bases lining up with TRBD2. CDR3 size: 14 residues. Germline trimming cut 7 bases from V and 7 bases from J; bases unmatched to any gene: 7. Per the germline V gene, CDR1 is SQVTM and CDR2 is ANQGSEA. The CDR3 loop is CSGILAGGPNEQFF. The CDR3 nucleotides read TGCAGCGGCATACTAGCGGGAGGGCCAAATGAGCAGTTCTTC.

This chain joins TRBV25-1 and TRBJ1-1; possibly TRBD1 for D (5 bases). The CDR3 loop spans 14 amino acids. From germline, CDR1 is MGHDK and CDR2 SYGVNS. The ends were cut back, 7 bases at V and 1 base at J, with 13 bases in the middle. CDR3 nucleotide sequence: TGTGCCAGCATGGAGAGGGGTTGGAACACTGAAGCTTTCTTT. Its translation: CASMERGWNTEAFF.

This clone appeared a single time. The rearrangement joins TRBV7-2 to TRBJ2-7; 10 bases line up with TRBD2. V trimming: 2 bases; J trimming: 6 bases; junction bases outside the gene matches: 7. CDR3 size: 15 residues. Germline CDR1 reads SGHTA; CDR2 reads FQGNSA. The CDR3 DNA reads as TGTGCCAGCAGCTTATCGGCTAGCGGGAGTTTCGAGCAGTACTTC. Translation: CASSLSASGSFEQYF.

CDR3 protein: CAITPGSYGYTF. The CDR3 DNA sequence: TGTGCCATCACCCCAGGGAGCTATGGCTACACCTTC. The chain has TRBV10-3 and TRBJ1-2, with D perhaps matching TRBD1 (5 bases). The CDR3 has 12 amino acids. With 7 bases removed from V and 4 bases from J, the gap between germline ends came to 10 bases. CDR1 is ENHRY, CDR2 SYGVKD, per germline.

This clone was counted only a few times. This rearrangement joins TRBV10-3 to TRBJ2-1, with a possible D match to TRBD2 (6 bases). V dropped 6 bases and J dropped 4 bases, with 16 bases sitting between them. The CDR3 loop spans 15 amino acids. In germline, CDR1 is ENHRY, CDR2 SYGVKD. As DNA, the CDR3 is TGTGCCATCAGCGCGGTGAGTAGCGGATACAATGAGCAGTTCTTC. Translation gives CAISAVSSGYNEQFF.

This chain connects TRBV9 to TRBJ2-1, with D perhaps matching TRBD2 (6 bases). The germline V gene encodes CDR1 SGDLS and CDR2 YYNGEE. Trimming shortened V by 4 bases and J by 5 bases, and 22 bases separated the two germline ends. This CDR3 comprises 17 residues. CDR3 DNA sequence: TGTGCCAGCAGCCCCCACCTCAAGGGTGCGGGAAACAATGAGCAGTTCTTC. This codes for CASSPHLKGAGNNEQFF.

The J gene is TRBJ1-4, the V gene TRBV30; possible D gene TRBD1, 5 bases. V lost 5 bases to trimming and J lost 8 bases, with 15 bases between them. Germline assignment: CDR1 GTSNPN and CDR2 SVGIG (reference sequence). There are 13 residues in the CDR3. CDR3 sequence reads: CAWARDGEEKLFF. The CDR3, as DNA: TGTGCCTGGGCCCGGGACGGCGAGGAAAAACTGTTTTTT.

This chain uses TRBV5-4 with TRBJ2-1; weak D call: TRBD2 (6 bases). The germline V gene has CDR1 SGHNT and CDR2 YYREEE (reference sequence). This CDR3 comprises 15 residues. V gave up 0 bases and J gave up 6 bases, with 13 bases separating them. The DNA of the CDR3 is TGTGCCAGCAGCTTGGCCGTGGCGGGAAGCAATGAGCAGTTCTTC. Its protein product is CASSLAVAGSNEQFF. The complete variable domain, with remaining parts taken from reference TRBV5-4 and TRBJ2-1, reads ETGVTQSPTHLIKTRGQQVTLRCSSQSGHNTVSWYQQALGQGPQFIFQYYREEENGRGNFPPRFSGLQFPNYSSELNVNALELDDSALYLCASSLAVAGSNEQFFGPGTRLTVL.

This clone was recorded a few times. The V call is TRBV15, the J call TRBJ2-5, with 9 positions matching TRBD1. Germline V gene data show CDR1 as LNHNV and CDR2 as YYDKDF (reference sequence). With V trimmed by 2 bases and J by 5 bases, 15 bases remained unmatched. The CDR3 extends over 18 amino acids. CDR3: CATSRTLGDRGLSETQYF. The CDR3 nucleotides read TGTGCCACCAGCAGAACTTTGGGCGACAGGGGGTTGTCGGAGACCCAGTACTTC.

This clone was counted a few times. This sequence joins TRBV15 and TRBJ2-7, with D perhaps matching TRBD2 (5 bases). CDR1 is LNHNV and CDR2 is YYDKDF in the germline V gene (reference sequence). The CDR3 loop spans 14 amino acids. V was cut by 2 bases and J by 2 bases, with 10 bases left in between. The CDR3 loop is CATSRQAAAYEQYF. Here the CDR3 DNA reads TGTGCCACCAGCAGACAGGCAGCGGCCTACGAGCAGTACTTC.

This chain connects TRBV5-1 to TRBJ1-2; no clear D. V was pared by 0 bases and J by 4 bases, with 10 bases between. Germline CDR1 and CDR2: SGHRS and YFSETQ. The CDR3 totals 14 residues. The CDR3, as DNA: TGCGCCAGCAGCTTGGCTAGGGTTTCCTATGGCTACACCTTC. Translation gives CASSLARVSYGYTF.

The V and J genes are TRBV4-1 and TRBJ2-1; unclear D gene. The CDR3 runs to 15 residues. Germline V gene lookup returns CDR1 MGHRA and CDR2 YSYEKL. Deletions cut 3 bases from V and 2 bases from J, with 11 bases between. CDR3 residues: CASSQSAATYNEQFF. The CDR3 region has the DNA TGCGCCAGCAGCCAGTCGGCGGCCACCTACAATGAGCAGTTCTTC.

Turning to this clone: Distinct nucleotide sequences in the sample also encode this CDR3. The chain uses TRBV11-2 and TRBJ2-2; D could derive from TRBD1 or TRBD2 (6 bases each). CDR3 length: 16 residues. V lost 0 bases and J lost 2, with 10 bases in between. Germline V gene lookup returns CDR1 SGHAT and CDR2 FQNNGV. CDR3: CASSLDGGTNTGELFF. The CDR3, as DNA: TGTGCCAGCAGCTTAGATGGAGGGACAAACACCGGGGAGCTGTTTTTT.

The chain uses TRBV20-1 and TRBJ2-3; no firm D call. This CDR3 is 11 amino acids long. V shed 5 bases and J shed 7 bases, with 10 bases lying between them. Germline CDR1 DFQATT, CDR2 SNEGSKA (reference sequence). DNA for the CDR3: TGCAGTGCTCTGGGCGTTAATACGCAGTATTTT. Translating it yields CSALGVNTQYF.